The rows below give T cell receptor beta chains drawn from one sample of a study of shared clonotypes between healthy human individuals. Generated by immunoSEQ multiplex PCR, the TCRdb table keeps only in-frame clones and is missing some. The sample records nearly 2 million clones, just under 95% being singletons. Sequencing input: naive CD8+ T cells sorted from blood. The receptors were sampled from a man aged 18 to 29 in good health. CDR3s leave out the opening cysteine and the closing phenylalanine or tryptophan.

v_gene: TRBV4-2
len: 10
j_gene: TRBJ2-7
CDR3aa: ASSSGGYEQY

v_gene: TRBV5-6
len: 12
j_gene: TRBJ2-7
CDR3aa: ASSFSTGAYEQY

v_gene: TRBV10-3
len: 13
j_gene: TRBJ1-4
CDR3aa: AISGTDSFNEKLF

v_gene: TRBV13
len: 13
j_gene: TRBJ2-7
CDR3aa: ASSQLAGGPPEQY

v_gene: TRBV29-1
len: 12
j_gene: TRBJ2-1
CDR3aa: SVFGTSMTGEQF

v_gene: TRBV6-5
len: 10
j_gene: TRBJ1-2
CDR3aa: ASSNVPYGYT

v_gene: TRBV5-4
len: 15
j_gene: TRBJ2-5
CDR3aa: ASSLDGLTILQETQY

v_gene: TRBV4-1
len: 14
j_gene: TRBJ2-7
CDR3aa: ASSPAPSGSSYEQY

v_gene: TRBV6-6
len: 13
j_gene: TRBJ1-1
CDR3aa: ASSYVGDVATEAF

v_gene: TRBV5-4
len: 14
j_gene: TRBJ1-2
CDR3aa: ASSSMTAVFRYGYT

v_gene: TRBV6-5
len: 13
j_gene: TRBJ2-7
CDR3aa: ASSPQGIISYEQY

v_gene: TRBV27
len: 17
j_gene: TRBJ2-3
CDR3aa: ASSSNPTSGGIQTDTQY

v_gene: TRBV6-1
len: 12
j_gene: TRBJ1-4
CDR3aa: ASSETGLNEKLF

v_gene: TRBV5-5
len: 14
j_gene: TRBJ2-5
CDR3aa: ASSLYQMGAGTSQY

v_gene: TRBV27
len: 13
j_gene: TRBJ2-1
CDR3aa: ASSQDVSSYNEQF

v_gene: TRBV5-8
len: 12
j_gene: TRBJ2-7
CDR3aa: ASSLVGGSYEQY

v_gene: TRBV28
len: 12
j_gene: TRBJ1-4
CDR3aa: AIQSRVANEKLF

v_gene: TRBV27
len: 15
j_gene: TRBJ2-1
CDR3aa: ASSPGQPLGSYNEQF

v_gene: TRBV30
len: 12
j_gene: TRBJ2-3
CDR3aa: AWSVDFDPDTQY

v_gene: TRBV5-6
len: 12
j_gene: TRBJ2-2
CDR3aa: ASSFGTPAGELF

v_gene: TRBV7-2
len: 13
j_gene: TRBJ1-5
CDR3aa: ASSFGTGYNQPQH

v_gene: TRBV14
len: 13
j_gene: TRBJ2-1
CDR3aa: ASSSTGMGTDEQF

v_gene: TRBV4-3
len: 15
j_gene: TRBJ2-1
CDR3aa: ASSQDPWTGVYNEQF

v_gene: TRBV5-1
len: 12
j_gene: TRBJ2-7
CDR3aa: ASSLSGQDYEQY

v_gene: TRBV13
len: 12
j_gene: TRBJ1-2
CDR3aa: ASSLGSSPYGYT

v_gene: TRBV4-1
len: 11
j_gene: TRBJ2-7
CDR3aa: ASSQVPGHEQY

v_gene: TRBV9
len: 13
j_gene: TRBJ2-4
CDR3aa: ASSEGGLAKNIQY

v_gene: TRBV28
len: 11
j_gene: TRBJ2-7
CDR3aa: ASSPGLSYEQY

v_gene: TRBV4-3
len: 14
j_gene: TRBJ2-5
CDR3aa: ASSLTSLMAQETQY

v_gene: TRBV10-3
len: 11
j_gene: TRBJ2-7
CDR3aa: AISELRTYEQY

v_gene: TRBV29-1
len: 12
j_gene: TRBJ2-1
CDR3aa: SVGHVITYNEQF

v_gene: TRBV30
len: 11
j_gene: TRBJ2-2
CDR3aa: AWSVVGTGELF

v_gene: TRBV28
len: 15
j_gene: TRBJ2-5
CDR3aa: ASSWGPDDRSGETQY

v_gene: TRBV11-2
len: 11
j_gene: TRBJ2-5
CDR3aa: ASTQGYEETQY